These 11 T cell receptor beta chains were sequenced from one sample in a study of cytomegalovirus exposure and HLA in healthy donors. Primers: 60 Vbeta forward and 13 Jbeta reverse. Measured with immunoSEQ multiplex PCR; TCRdb has only the in-frame clones, and not every one. The repertoire includes about 150,000 clones, 70% to 80% of them detected once, and 3.5% sits in the top ten. Sequenced sample: PBMCs. Source of these receptors: a human donor in good health.

For this clone: Other DNA sequences in the sample encode the same CDR3. This chain joins TRBV29-1 and TRBJ2-7; TRBD1 might be the D (5 bases). The CDR3 has 14 amino acids. The germline CDR1 and CDR2 sequences are SQVTM and ANQGSEA. Trimming took off 3 bases at V and 2 bases at J, with 14 bases between the two ends. The CDR3 nucleotides are TGCAGCGTTGAGGGTACAGGACCCACCTACGAGCAGTACTTC. It specifies CSVEGTGPTYEQYF.

This chain links TRBV9 with TRBJ2-6; perhaps TRBD1 as D (6 bases). V lost 4 bases to trimming and J lost 0 bases, with 14 bases between them. The CDR3 covers 17 residues. CDR1 SGDLS and CDR2 YYNGEE come from the germline V gene. CDR3 sequence: CASSSGTSISGANVLTF. DNA for the CDR3: TGTGCCAGCAGCTCCGGGACATCGATCTCTGGGGCCAACGTCCTGACTTTC.

This chain connects TRBV11-2 to TRBJ1-1; D gene ambiguous. Trimming shortened V by 2 bases and J by 7 bases, and 5 bases separated the two germline ends. Germline loops: CDR1 SGHAT, CDR2 FQNNGV. CDR3 size: 11 residues. The CDR3 DNA is TGTGCCAGCAGCTTATCGGTTGAAGCTTTCTTT. Translating gives CASSLSVEAFF. The full variable domain, its missing parts supplied by reference TRBV11-2 and TRBJ1-1, is EAGVAQSPRYKIIEKRQSVAFWCNPISGHATLYWYQQILGQGPKLLIQFQNNGVVDDSQLPKDRFSAERLKGVDSTLKIQPAKLEDSAVYLCASSLSVEAFFGQGTRLTVV.

This chain connects TRBV28 to TRBJ1-4; 11 nucleotides align to TRBD1. The trim removed 4 bases at V and 8 bases at J, leaving 12 bases unmatched. Germline V gene lookup returns CDR1 MDHEN and CDR2 SYDVKM. This CDR3 spans 17 amino acids. This CDR3 reads CASSSPWTGGGGEKLFF. CDR3 nucleotide sequence: TGTGCCAGCAGTTCCCCATGGACAGGGGGCGGGGGAGAAAAACTGTTTTTT.

The V call is TRBV7-6, the J call TRBJ2-1, with 9 bases identical to TRBD2. The junction had 16 bases not matched to a gene; V was cut back by 0 bases and J by 7 bases. CDR1 and CDR2 from the germline V gene are SGHVS and FNYEAQ. CDR3 length equals 19 residues. The CDR3 nucleotides read TGTGCCAGCAGCTTAGCGGGGCACCACGGCCTAGCGGGACGAAATGAGCAGTTCTTC. Protein: CASSLAGHHGLAGRNEQFF.

The rearrangement uses TRBV6-5 and TRBJ1-2, with D maybe TRBD1 (6 bases). V gave up 6 bases and J gave up 7 bases, with 15 bases separating them. In germline, CDR1 is MNHEY, CDR2 SVGAGI. CDR3 length: 13 amino acids. The CDR3 protein is CASREPQGFGYTF. The CDR3 region has the DNA TGTGCCAGCAGAGAACCCCAGGGGTTTGGCTACACCTTC.

Only one count was recorded for this clone. V is TRBV5-6 and J is TRBJ2-3; the D gene is possibly TRBD2 (7 bases). V lost 6 bases to trimming and J lost 5 bases, with 16 bases between them. The CDR3 loop spans 14 amino acids. Looked up from germline, CDR1 is SGHDT and CDR2 is YYEEEE. The CDR3 bases are TGTGCCAGCACCTGGAGGGGGGGCCGAGATACGCAGTATTTT. Its translation is CASTWRGGRDTQYF. Looking up the rest from reference TRBV5-6 and TRBJ2-3 gives the full variable domain: DAGVTQSPTHLIKTRGQQVTLRCSPKSGHDTVSWYQQALGQGPQFIFQYYEEEERQRGNFPDRFSGHQFPNYSSELNVNALLLGDSALYLCASTWRGGRDTQYFGPGTRLTVL.

This chain uses TRBV7-8 with TRBJ1-3; D gene unclear. Trimming left V 3 bases short and J 7 bases short, with 7 bases between. This CDR3 contains 12 residues. Looked up from germline, CDR1 is SGHVS and CDR2 is FQNEAQ. The DNA of the CDR3 is TGTGCCAGCAGCTTGGTGGAGAACACCATATATTTT. As protein: CASSLVENTIYF.

The rearrangement uses TRBV11-2 and TRBJ1-1; D remains unclear. The CDR3 is 14 amino acids. Germline V lookup: CDR1 SGHAT, CDR2 FQNNGV. V lost 4 bases, J lost 2 bases, and 11 bases lay in between. For the CDR3, the DNA is TGTGCCAGCAGCTCCGGTTTAGTCAACACTGAAGCTTTCTTT. Its protein is CASSSGLVNTEAFF. Complete variable domain (other parts from reference TRBV11-2 and TRBJ1-1): EAGVAQSPRYKIIEKRQSVAFWCNPISGHATLYWYQQILGQGPKLLIQFQNNGVVDDSQLPKDRFSAERLKGVDSTLKIQPAKLEDSAVYLCASSSGLVNTEAFFGQGTRLTVV.

In this sample, this clone turned up once. The rearrangement uses TRBV12-5 and TRBJ2-1; TRBD2 might be the D (6 bases). Trimming took off 6 bases at V and 10 bases at J, with 19 bases between the two ends. Germline assignment: CDR1 LGHNT and CDR2 FRNRAP. The CDR3 extends over 14 amino acids. The CDR3 sequence: CASGRKPQSGEQFF. The CDR3 DNA reads as TGTGCTAGTGGCCGAAAACCCCAAAGCGGGGAGCAGTTCTTC.

This chain joins TRBV25-1 and TRBJ2-7; weak D call: TRBD1 (5 bases). Trimming shortened V by 6 bases and J by 4 bases, and 10 bases separated the two germline ends. Germline V lookup: CDR1 MGHDK, CDR2 SYGVNS. The CDR3 sequence is 12 residues long. CDR3 in DNA: TGTGCCAGCAGCCACGACAGTTACGAGCAGTACTTC. It specifies CASSHDSYEQYF.